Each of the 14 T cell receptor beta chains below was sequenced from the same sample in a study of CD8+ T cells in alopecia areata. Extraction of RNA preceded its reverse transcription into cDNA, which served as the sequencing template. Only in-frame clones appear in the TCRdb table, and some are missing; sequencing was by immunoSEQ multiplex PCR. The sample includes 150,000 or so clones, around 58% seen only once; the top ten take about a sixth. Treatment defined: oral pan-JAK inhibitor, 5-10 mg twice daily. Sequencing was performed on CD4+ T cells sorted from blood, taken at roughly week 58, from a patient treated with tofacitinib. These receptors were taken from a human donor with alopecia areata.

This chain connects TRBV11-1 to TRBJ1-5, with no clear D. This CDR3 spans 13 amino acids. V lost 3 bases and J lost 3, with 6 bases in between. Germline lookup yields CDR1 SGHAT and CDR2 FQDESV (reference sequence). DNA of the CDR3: TGTGCCAGCAGCTTCGGTTCCAATCAGCCCCAGCATTTT. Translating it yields CASSFGSNQPQHF.

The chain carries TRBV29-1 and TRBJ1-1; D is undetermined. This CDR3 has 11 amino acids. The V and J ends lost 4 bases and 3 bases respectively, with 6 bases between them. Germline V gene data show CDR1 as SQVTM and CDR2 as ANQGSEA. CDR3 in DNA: TGCAGCGTTGCCAGGCACACTGAAGCTTTCTTT. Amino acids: CSVARHTEAFF.

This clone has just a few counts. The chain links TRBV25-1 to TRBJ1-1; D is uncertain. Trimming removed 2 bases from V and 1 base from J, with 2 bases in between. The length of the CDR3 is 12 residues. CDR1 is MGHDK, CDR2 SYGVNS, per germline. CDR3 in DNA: TGTGCCAGCAGTGAAGGGAACACTGAAGCTTTCTTT. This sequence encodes CASSEGNTEAFF.

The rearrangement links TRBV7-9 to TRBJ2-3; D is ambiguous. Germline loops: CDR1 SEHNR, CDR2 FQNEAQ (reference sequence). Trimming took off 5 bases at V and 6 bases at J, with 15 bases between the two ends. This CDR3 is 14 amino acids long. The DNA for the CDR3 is TGTGCCAGCAGCCCCCTTAATACACGCGATACGCAGTATTTT. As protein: CASSPLNTRDTQYF.

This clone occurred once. CDR3: CAWSVRWSLYEQYF. The CDR3, as DNA: TGTGCCTGGAGTGTACGATGGTCCCTCTACGAGCAGTACTTC. The V and J genes are TRBV30 and TRBJ2-7; D ambiguous. Trimming cost V 0 bases and J 3 bases, with 12 bases left between them. The CDR3 has 14 residues. Germline lookup yields CDR1 GTSNPN and CDR2 SVGIG (reference sequence).

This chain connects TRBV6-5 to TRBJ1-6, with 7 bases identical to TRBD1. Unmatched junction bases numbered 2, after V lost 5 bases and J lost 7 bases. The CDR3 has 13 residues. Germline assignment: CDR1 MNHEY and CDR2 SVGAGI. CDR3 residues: CASSDRDNSPLHF. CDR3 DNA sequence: TGTGCCAGCAGTGACAGGGACAATTCACCCCTCCACTTT.

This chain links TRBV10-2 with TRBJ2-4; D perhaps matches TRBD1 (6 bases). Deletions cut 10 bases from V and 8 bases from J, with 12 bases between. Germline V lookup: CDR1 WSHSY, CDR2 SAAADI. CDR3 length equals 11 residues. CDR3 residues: CATGQKDIQYF. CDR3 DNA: TGCGCCACCGGACAGAAGGACATTCAGTACTTC.

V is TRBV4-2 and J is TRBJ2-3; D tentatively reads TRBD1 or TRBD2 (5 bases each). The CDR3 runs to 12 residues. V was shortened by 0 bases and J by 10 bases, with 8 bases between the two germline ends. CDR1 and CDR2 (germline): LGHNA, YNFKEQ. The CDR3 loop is CASSQEGTAQYF. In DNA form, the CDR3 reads TGTGCCAGCAGCCAAGAGGGGACCGCGCAGTATTTT.

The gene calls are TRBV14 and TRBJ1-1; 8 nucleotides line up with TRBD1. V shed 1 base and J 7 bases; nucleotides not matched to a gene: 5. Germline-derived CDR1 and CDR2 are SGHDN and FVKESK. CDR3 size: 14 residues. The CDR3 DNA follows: TGTGCCAGCAGCCAAGCCAGGGGGCTAGGTGAAGCTTTCTTT. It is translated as CASSQARGLGEAFF.

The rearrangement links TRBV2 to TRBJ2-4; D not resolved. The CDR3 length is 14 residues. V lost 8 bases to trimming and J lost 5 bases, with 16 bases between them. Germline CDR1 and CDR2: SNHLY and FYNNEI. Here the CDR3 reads CASAVDRQQNIQYF. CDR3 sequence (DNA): TGTGCCAGCGCAGTGGATCGGCAGCAAAACATTCAGTACTTC.

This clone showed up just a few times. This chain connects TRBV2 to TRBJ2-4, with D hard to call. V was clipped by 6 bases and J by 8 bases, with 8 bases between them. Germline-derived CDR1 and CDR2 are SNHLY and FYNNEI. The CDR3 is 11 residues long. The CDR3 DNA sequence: TGTGCCAGCAGCGCCTCCTACATTCAGTACTTC. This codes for CASSASYIQYF.

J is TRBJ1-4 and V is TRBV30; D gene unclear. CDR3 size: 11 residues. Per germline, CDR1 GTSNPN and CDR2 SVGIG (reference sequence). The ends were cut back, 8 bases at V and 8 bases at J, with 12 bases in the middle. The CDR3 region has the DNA TGTGCCGGCAAGACGGGGGAAAAACTGTTTTTT. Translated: CAGKTGEKLFF.

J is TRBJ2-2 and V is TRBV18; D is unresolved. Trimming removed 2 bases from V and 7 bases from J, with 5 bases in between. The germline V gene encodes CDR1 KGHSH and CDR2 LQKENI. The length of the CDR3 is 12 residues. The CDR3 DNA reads TGTGCCAGCTCACCATCCCGCGGGGAGCTGTTTTTT. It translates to CASSPSRGELFF.

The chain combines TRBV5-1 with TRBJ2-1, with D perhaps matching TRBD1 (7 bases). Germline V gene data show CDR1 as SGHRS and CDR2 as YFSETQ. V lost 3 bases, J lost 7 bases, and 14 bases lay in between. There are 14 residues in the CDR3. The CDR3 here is CASSSQTGRNEQFF. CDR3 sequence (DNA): TGCGCCAGCAGCTCCCAGACAGGGAGGAATGAGCAGTTCTTC.